The 18 T cell receptor beta chains in this list originate from one sample, sequenced in a study of identical twins. One entry per CDR3 protein, called by TCRdb with MiXCR from the 5' RACE reads. The sample carries around 470,000 distinct CDR3 sequences, 13% to 15% recorded once. These records were also assigned to another study, of yellow fever vaccine responses in identical twins.

The sequenced sample was CD4+ T cells sorted from blood. These receptors were obtained from a woman in her late teens or twenties in good health.

In its sample, this clonotype was seen a few times. The chain recombines TRBV3-1 with TRBJ1-2; no firm D call. This CDR3 region has 12 residues. V was pared by 1 base and J by 4 bases, with 4 bases between. CDR1 is LGHDT and CDR2 is YNNKEL in the germline V gene (reference sequence). This CDR3 is CASSQATYGYTF. The CDR3 DNA follows: TGTGCCAGCAGCCAAGCTACCTATGGCTACACCTTC.

This clonotype was seen only a few times. The rearrangement links TRBV20-1 to TRBJ2-7; 7 positions match TRBD2. With 1 base clipped from V and 7 bases from J, the junction kept 13 bases outside the gene matches. Germline values: CDR1 DFQATT, CDR2 SNEGSKA (reference sequence). This CDR3 is 15 amino acids long. The DNA of the CDR3 is TGCAGTGCTAGAGCCGGGACTACCCTCGGGGGTGAGCAGTACTTC. Protein sequence: CSARAGTTLGGEQYF.

This chain joins TRBV9 and TRBJ2-7; 13 nucleotides line up with TRBD2. CDR3 length: 18 amino acids. J gave up 0 bases and V 2 bases, and 8 bases lay outside the gene matches. Germline lookup yields CDR1 SGDLS and CDR2 YYNGEE. CDR3 in amino acids: CASSVAGLAGDFSYEQYF. CDR3 nucleotide sequence: TGTGCCAGCAGCGTGGCAGGACTAGCGGGGGACTTCTCCTACGAGCAGTACTTC. Full variable domain (remainder filled in from reference TRBV9 and TRBJ2-7): DSGVTQTPKHLITATGQRVTLRCSPRSGDLSVYWYQQSLDQGLQFLIQYYNGEERAKGNILERFSAQQFPDLHSELNLSSLELGDSALYFCASSVAGLAGDFSYEQYFGPGTRLTVT.

This clonotype has a handful of counts. V and J are TRBV6-2 or TRBV6-3 and TRBJ2-1; no definite D call. The CDR3 has 13 residues. Germline V lookup: CDR1 MNHEY, CDR2 SVGEGT. Trimming took off 10 bases at V and 0 bases at J, with 10 bases between the two ends. The CDR3 here is CATAQSSYNEQFF. DNA for the CDR3: TGTGCCACCGCCCAGAGCTCCTACAATGAGCAGTTCTTC.

The rearrangement joins TRBV21-1 to TRBJ2-5; the D segment call TRBD1 is taken from the table without a DNA check. TRBV21-1 is classified as a pseudogene. The CDR3 runs 22 residues. CDR3 sequence reads: CASSRTGVGQRNMGGRVETQYF. The CDR3 nucleotides read TGTGCCAGCAGTCGGACGGGGGTCGGTCAAAGAAATATGGGGGGTCGAGTGGAGACCCAGTACTTC.

In DNA form, the CDR3 reads TGTGCCAGCAGGCGGGGATCCCCCTTTCCCTACGAGCAGTACTTC. Residues: CASRRGSPFPYEQYF. The genes are TRBV6-1 and TRBJ2-7; perhaps TRBD2 as D (6 bases). Germline V gives CDR1 MNHNS, CDR2 SASEGT. Trimming removed 6 bases from V and 2 bases from J, with 17 bases in between. The CDR3 runs to 15 residues.

The table lists this clonotype with a few counts. This chain links TRBV29-1 with TRBJ2-7; no definite D call. The CDR3 spans 12 residues. With 5 bases removed from V and 2 bases from J, the gap between germline ends came to 10 bases. Per the germline V gene, CDR1 is SQVTM and CDR2 is ANQGSEA. CDR3 sequence: CSVSLGTYEQYF. The CDR3 DNA follows: TGCAGCGTTAGTTTGGGAACCTACGAGCAGTACTTC.

The CDR3 loop reads CASKRGLNQGHNSPLHF. CDR3 nucleotides: TGTGCCAGCAAAAGAGGGTTAAACCAGGGGCATAATTCACCCCTCCACTTT. The chain employs TRBV6-4 and TRBJ1-6, with D perhaps matching TRBD1 (6 bases). V dropped 7 bases and J dropped 5 bases, with 21 bases sitting between them. Germline V lookup: CDR1 MRHNA, CDR2 SNTAGT. The CDR3 has 17 amino acids.

This clonotype showed up just a few times. The genes are TRBV7-2 and TRBJ2-4, with TRBD2 matching 7 bases. V gave up 5 bases and J gave up 3 bases; unmatched junction bases: 7. The germline V gene encodes CDR1 SGHTA and CDR2 FQGNSA. The CDR3 consists of 15 residues. CDR3: CASSLSGMGKNIQYF. In nucleotides, the CDR3 is TGTGCCAGCAGCCTCAGCGGGATGGGCAAAAACATTCAGTACTTC.

The rearrangement uses TRBV5-1 and TRBJ2-7, with 8 bases lining up with TRBD2. V lost 4 bases and J lost 7; bases outside the gene matches: 10. This CDR3 has 14 residues. Germline lookup yields CDR1 SGHRS and CDR2 YFSETQ. The CDR3 is CASSRSGTIQEQYF. CDR3 bases: TGCGCCAGCAGCCGTAGCGGGACCATCCAAGAGCAGTACTTC.

This clonotype has only a few counts. The chain joins TRBV6-5 to TRBJ2-1; D unclear. The CDR3 has 15 residues. The ends were cut back, 2 bases at V and 5 bases at J, with 13 bases in the middle. Germline V gives CDR1 MNHEY, CDR2 SVGAGI. For the CDR3, the DNA is TGTGCCAGCAGTTACCAGGTGGGAAAAAACAATGAGCAGTTCTTC. This sequence encodes CASSYQVGKNNEQFF.

Only a few counts were recorded for this clonotype. The CDR3 region is CASSLANTYNEQFF. The DNA for the CDR3 is TGTGCCAGCAGCTTAGCGAATACCTACAATGAGCAGTTCTTC. V is TRBV7-9 and J is TRBJ2-1; D uncertain. This CDR3 has 14 residues. The V gene lost 0 bases and the J gene lost 2 bases, with 5 bases spanning the gap. The germline V gene encodes CDR1 SEHNR and CDR2 FQNEAQ (reference sequence).

This clonotype was found a few times. The rearrangement joins TRBV13 to TRBJ2-5; maybe TRBD2 (5 bases). V was cut by 7 bases and J by 2 bases, with 11 bases left in between. The CDR3 spans 13 residues. Germline CDR1 reads PRHDT; CDR2 reads FYEKMQ (reference sequence). The CDR3 protein is CASTAGRQETQYF. For the CDR3, the DNA is TGTGCCAGCACCGCGGGTAGACAAGAGACCCAGTACTTC.

This clonotype was detected only a few times. This chain links TRBV20-1 with TRBJ2-5, with D uncertain. Trimming removed 7 bases at V and 2 bases at J, with 8 bases between. Per the germline V gene, CDR1 is DFQATT and CDR2 is SNEGSKA (reference sequence). The CDR3 runs 11 residues. The CDR3 region is CSGAEQETQYF. CDR3 DNA: TGCAGTGGGGCAGAACAAGAGACCCAGTACTTC.

The chain has TRBV12-3 or TRBV12-4 and TRBJ2-2; D tentatively reads TRBD1 or TRBD2 (6 bases each). This CDR3 contains 17 residues. Trimming cost V 7 bases and J 4 bases, with 22 bases left between them. CDR3 bases: TGTGCCAGCATACAATCGCAGGGGACTGGGAGCACCGGGGAGCTGTTTTTT. Its translation: CASIQSQGTGSTGELFF.

This clonotype was observed a few times. Relative to the germline gene, one junction end is altered; a read error may explain this. V and J are TRBV6-1 and TRBJ2-2, with 9 bases aligning to TRBD1. CDR3 size: 14 residues. CDR1 MNHNS and CDR2 SASEGT come from the germline V gene. The DNA of the CDR3 is TGTGCCAGCAGAGGGACAGGGAACTCCGGGGAGCTGTTTTTT. This sequence encodes CASRGTGNSGELFF.

The gene calls are TRBV5-6 and TRBJ1-4; D remains ambiguous. V gave up 2 bases and J gave up 2 bases, with 10 bases separating them. The germline CDR1 and CDR2 sequences are SGHDT and YYEEEE. CDR3 length equals 15 residues. The CDR3 nucleotides are TGTGCCAGCAGCTTTGGTACAAACACTAATGAAAAACTGTTTTTT. Translated, it gives CASSFGTNTNEKLFF.

This clonotype occurred a few times. The chain couples TRBV10-3 to TRBJ1-5; a possible D gene is TRBD1 (5 bases). The V end was cut by 3 bases, the J end by 1 base, with 16 bases between. The CDR3 has 17 residues. CDR1 and CDR2 from the germline V gene are ENHRY and SYGVKD. The chain's CDR3 is CAISDGLGATSNQPQHF. The CDR3 bases are TGTGCCATCAGTGATGGGCTAGGGGCCACCAGCAATCAGCCCCAGCATTTT.